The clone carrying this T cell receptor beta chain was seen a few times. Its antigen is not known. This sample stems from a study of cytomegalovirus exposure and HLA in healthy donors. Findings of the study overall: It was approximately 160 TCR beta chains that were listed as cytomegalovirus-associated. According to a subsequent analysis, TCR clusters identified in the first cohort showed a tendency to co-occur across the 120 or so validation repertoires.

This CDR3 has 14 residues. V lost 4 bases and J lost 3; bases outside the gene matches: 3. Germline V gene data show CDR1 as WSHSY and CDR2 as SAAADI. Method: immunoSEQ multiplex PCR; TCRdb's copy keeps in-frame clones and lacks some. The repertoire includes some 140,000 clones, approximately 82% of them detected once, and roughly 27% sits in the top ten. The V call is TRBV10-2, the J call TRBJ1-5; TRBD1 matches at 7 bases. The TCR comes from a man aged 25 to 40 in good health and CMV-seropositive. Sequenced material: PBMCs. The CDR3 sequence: CASSADRVNQPQHF. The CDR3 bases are TGCGCCAGCAGTGCAGACAGGGTCAATCAGCCCCAGCATTTT.